This entry lists 19 T cell receptor beta chains sequenced from one sample in a study of T cells in Graves' hyperthyroidism and ophthalmopathy. Authors of the study amplified TCR beta CDR3 regions from RNA transcripts. Using the HTBI primer set, a first-round RT-PCR was run on the TCR CDR3. MiXCR was run by TCRdb on the multiplex PCR reads, yielding one entry per CDR3 protein. Here the sample spans 300,000 to 450,000 distinct CDR3 sequences, about a sixth being singletons. The specimen was blood. The receptors here all came from a woman in her thirties with Graves' hyperthyroidism that later progressed to Graves' ophthalmopathy.

Ten or more counts support this clonotype. The chain couples TRBV12-3 or TRBV12-4 to TRBJ1-1, with no clear D. The CDR3 totals 17 residues. Between the trimmed V and J ends, which lost 3 bases and 1 base, there was a span of 18 bases. The CDR3 spells CASSFGSRPEANTEAFF. The CDR3, as DNA: TGTGCCAGCAGTTTTGGGTCCAGGCCGGAGGCGAACACTGAAGCTTTCTTT.

This chain joins TRBV27 and TRBJ2-1, with D hard to call. The length of the CDR3 is 13 residues. CDR1 MNHEY and CDR2 SMNVEV come from the germline V gene (reference sequence). V gave up 8 bases and J gave up 9 bases, with 17 bases separating them. In DNA, the CDR3 is TGTGCCAGCGGGCTAGGTGATTTCGGTGAGCAGTTCTTC. It encodes CASGLGDFGEQFF.

This clonotype has at least ten counts. The genes are TRBV3-1 and TRBJ1-1; D is undetermined. Trimming cost V 4 bases and J 0 bases, with 12 bases left between them. This CDR3 contains 15 residues. Germline assignment: CDR1 LGHDT and CDR2 YNNKEL (reference sequence). Here the CDR3 reads CASSPPVAMNTEAFF. Written as DNA, the CDR3 is TGTGCCAGCAGCCCGCCAGTAGCCATGAACACTGAAGCTTTCTTT.

The rearrangement joins TRBV28 to TRBJ2-1, with 8 nucleotides matching TRBD2. V lost 3 bases to trimming and J lost 5 bases; unmatched junction nucleotides: 3. Germline V CDR1 and CDR2: MDHEN, SYDVKM. CDR3 length: 14 residues. CDR3 protein: CASSFPGGNNEQFF. CDR3 nucleotides: TGTGCCAGCAGTTTCCCGGGGGGGAACAATGAGCAGTTCTTC.

The V and J genes are TRBV2 and TRBJ2-3, with 13 bases identical to TRBD2. Germline CDR1 SNHLY, CDR2 FYNNEI. The CDR3 spans 19 residues. The ends lost 1 base at V and 2 bases at J; junction bases unmatched: 9. The CDR3, as DNA: TGTGCCAGCAGTGAAGAGGCCGGGACTAGCGGGACCTACACAGATACGCAGTATTTT. Its translation: CASSEEAGTSGTYTDTQYF. Combining the CDR3 with reference TRBV2 and TRBJ2-3 gives the whole variable domain EPEVTQTPSHQVTQMGQEVILRCVPISNHLYFYWYRQILGQKVEFLVSFYNNEISEKSEIFDDQFSVERPDGSNFTLKIRSTKLEDSAMYFCASSEEAGTSGTYTDTQYFGPGTRLTVL.

CDR3 sequence: CASSYSQKYEQYF. The DNA for the CDR3 is TGTGCCAGCAGTTACTCCCAGAAGTACGAGCAGTACTTC. V is TRBV6-2 or TRBV6-3 and J is TRBJ2-7; no firm D call. With 0 bases removed from V and 4 bases from J, the gap between germline ends came to 7 bases. The CDR3 is made up of 13 amino acids. In germline, CDR1 is MNHEY, CDR2 SVGEGT.

Only a few counts were recorded for this clonotype. V gene TRBV19 combines with J gene TRBJ2-1; possibly TRBD2 for D (5 bases). Per the germline V gene, CDR1 is LNHDA and CDR2 is SQIVND (reference sequence). Trimming left V 4 bases short and J 8 bases short, with 18 bases between. This CDR3 has 15 amino acids. Here the CDR3 DNA reads TGTGCCAGTAGTACCTCTGCGGAGGCTTTATATGAGCAGTTCTTC. Translation gives CASSTSAEALYEQFF. The entire variable domain, with the rest obtained from reference TRBV19 and TRBJ2-1, is as follows: DGGITQSPKYLFRKEGQNVTLSCEQNLNHDAMYWYRQDPGQGLRLIYYSQIVNDFQKGDIAEGYSVSREKKESFPLTVTSAQKNPTAFYLCASSTSAEALYEQFFGPGTRLTVL.

This clonotype was seen more than once but under ten times. J is TRBJ1-2 and V is TRBV27; a possible D gene is TRBD1 (5 bases). Germline V lookup: CDR1 MNHEY, CDR2 SMNVEV (reference sequence). The ends were cut back, 2 bases at V and 2 bases at J, with 9 bases in the middle. The CDR3 is 14 amino acids. In nucleotides, the CDR3 is TGTGCCAGCAGTTTACTGGGGGAGAACTATGGCTACACCTTC. It is translated as CASSLLGENYGYTF.

The chain links TRBV2 to TRBJ2-5; perhaps TRBD2 as D (6 bases). CDR1 and CDR2 (germline): SNHLY, FYNNEI. The CDR3 covers 11 residues. V lost 9 bases and J lost 3, with 8 bases in between. The CDR3 reads CASLAEETQYF. The CDR3 coding sequence is TGTGCCAGTTTAGCGGAAGAGACCCAGTACTTC.

This sequence joins TRBV20-1 and TRBJ2-4; D is possibly TRBD1 (5 bases). Germline V lookup: CDR1 DFQATT, CDR2 SNEGSKA (reference sequence). V was trimmed by 5 bases and J by 2 bases, leaving 10 bases between them. The CDR3 is 13 residues long. The CDR3 DNA is TGCAGTGCTGGCAGGGCAACCAAAAACATTCAGTACTTC. Its translation is CSAGRATKNIQYF.

The chain links TRBV6-1 to TRBJ1-5; TRBD1 aligns across 8 bases. Germline CDR1 is MNHNS and CDR2 is SASEGT. V lost 7 bases and J lost 6; bases outside the gene matches: 11. The CDR3 loop spans 15 amino acids. Here the CDR3 DNA reads TGTGCCAGCAACGGACCAGGGGGCGAGGCTCAGCCCCAGCATTTT. This codes for CASNGPGGEAQPQHF.

CDR3 region: CASSSRQGAETQYF. DNA for the CDR3: TGTGCCAGCAGTTCTCGACAGGGGGCAGAGACCCAGTACTTC. The chain joins TRBV7-2 to TRBJ2-5; the match to TRBD1 covers 10 bases. The V and J ends lost 6 bases and 4 bases, in that order; junction bases with no gene match: 5. There are 14 residues in the CDR3. The germline CDR1 and CDR2 sequences are SGHTA and FQGNSA.

The genes are TRBV4-1 and TRBJ2-2, with D perhaps TRBD1 or TRBD2 (5 bases each). This CDR3 region has 17 residues. Trimming took off 0 bases at V and 3 bases at J, with 14 bases between the two ends. In germline, CDR1 is MGHRA, CDR2 YSYEKL. CDR3 bases: TGCGCCAGCAGCCAAGACTCTCAGGGACCGTACACCGGGGAGCTGTTTTTT. Encoded protein: CASSQDSQGPYTGELFF.

This clonotype showed up many times. The chain combines TRBV14 with TRBJ2-1; 7 nucleotides align to TRBD2. The trim removed 2 bases at V and 5 bases at J, leaving 9 bases unmatched. There are 16 residues in the CDR3. CDR1 and CDR2 (germline): SGHDN, FVKESK. CDR3 region: CASSQLPGGGDNEQFF. Written as DNA, the CDR3 is TGTGCCAGCAGCCAACTGCCGGGAGGAGGAGACAATGAGCAGTTCTTC.

This clonotype was observed a handful of times. The gene calls are TRBV5-5 and TRBJ1-1; TRBD1 matches at 7 bases. The CDR3 has 14 residues. J was trimmed by 6 bases and V by 1 base; bases with no gene match: 6. From germline, CDR1 is SGHKS and CDR2 YYEKEE (reference sequence). CDR3 nucleotide sequence: TGTGCCAGCAGCTTGAATATAGGGGGCCCTGAAGCTTTCTTT. It is translated as CASSLNIGGPEAFF.

This clonotype appeared many times. CDR3 residues: CASSGTSQETQYF. The CDR3 bases are TGTGCCAGCAGTGGTACTAGTCAAGAGACCCAGTACTTC. The chain combines TRBV12-3 or TRBV12-4 with TRBJ2-5; D is perhaps TRBD2 (5 bases). Trimming left V 5 bases short and J 2 bases short, with 9 bases between. This CDR3 spans 13 amino acids.

V usage is TRBV11-2 and J usage is TRBJ2-7; D is unresolved. Trimming shortened V by 3 bases and J by 0 bases, and 12 bases separated the two germline ends. Germline V lookup: CDR1 SGHAT, CDR2 FQNNGV. The CDR3 covers 15 residues. CDR3 sequence reads: CASSFWWRGSYEQYF. Here the CDR3 DNA reads TGTGCCAGCAGCTTTTGGTGGAGAGGCTCCTACGAGCAGTACTTC.

The J gene is TRBJ1-1, the V gene TRBV24-1; unclear D gene. Per germline, CDR1 KGHDR and CDR2 SFDVKD. The CDR3 extends over 17 amino acids. V gave up 1 base and J gave up 1 base, with 15 bases separating them. The DNA of the CDR3 is TGTGCCACCAGTGATTTTCGGTCCGGAGGCCCGAACACTGAAGCTTTCTTT. This translates into CATSDFRSGGPNTEAFF.

The chain joins TRBV29-1 to TRBJ2-7; the D gene is possibly TRBD1 (7 bases). The V and J ends lost 6 bases and 6 bases respectively, with 18 bases between them. The germline V gene has CDR1 SQVTM and CDR2 ANQGSEA. This CDR3 comprises 13 residues. The CDR3 nucleotides read TGCAGCGTGGAGGGGGACAGCGCCTCCGAGCAGTACTTC. This gives the protein CSVEGDSASEQYF.